Below, 7 T cell receptor beta chains from the same sample are listed, as sequenced in a study of blood T cell repertoires in COVID-19. Some clones are missing from TCRdb's copy, which holds only in-frame ones; the method was immunoSEQ multiplex PCR. The sample lists about 260,000 clones, around 87% seen once, with about 1.6% in the top ten. The sequenced material came from peripheral blood. The receptors stem from a woman between 35 and 50 years old who had recovered from COVID-19.

The chain is built from TRBV9 and TRBJ1-6; D gene unclear. Germline CDR1 and CDR2: SGDLS and YYNGEE. The V gene lost 10 bases and the J gene lost 12 bases, with 14 bases spanning the gap. The CDR3 has 11 amino acids. The CDR3 DNA is TGTGCCCCCACACTACTGAAACCCCTCCACTTT. It yields the protein CAPTLLKPLHF.

V usage is TRBV19 and J usage is TRBJ2-2; 7 bases agree with TRBD1. The J segment lost 7 bases and the V segment lost 3 bases, leaving 2 bases of the junction unmatched. There are 13 residues in the CDR3. Germline CDR1 reads LNHDA; CDR2 reads SQIVND (reference sequence). CDR3 sequence (DNA): TGTGCCAGTAGTATCAGGGGGAACGGGGAGCTGTTTTTT. Residues: CASSIRGNGELFF.

The V gene is TRBV29-1, the J gene TRBJ1-4; 11 bases line up with TRBD1. The CDR3 totals 13 residues. The junction had 4 bases not matched to a gene; V was cut back by 6 bases and J by 7 bases. Germline V gene sequence: CDR1 SQVTM, CDR2 ANQGSEA. The CDR3 DNA sequence: TGCAGCGTGGACAGGGGGCAGGGTGAAAAACTGTTTTTT. This codes for CSVDRGQGEKLFF.

This rearrangement joins TRBV2 to TRBJ2-3; 7 nucleotides align to TRBD1. V dropped 3 bases and J dropped 11; count of bases not matched to a gene: 5. The CDR3 has 12 residues. Germline loops: CDR1 SNHLY, CDR2 FYNNEI. CDR3 protein: CASSEGDSGQYF. The DNA of the CDR3 is TGTGCCAGCAGTGAGGGGGACAGCGGGCAGTATTTT.

The chain employs TRBV4-1 and TRBJ2-1, with D possibly being TRBD2 (6 bases). Germline-derived CDR1 and CDR2 are MGHRA and YSYEKL. Deletions cut 2 bases from V and 4 bases from J, with 18 bases between. The CDR3 is made up of 17 amino acids. CDR3 DNA sequence: TGCGCCAGCAGCCAAAAGACTAGGGCTCAACAGTACAATGAGCAGTTCTTC. Protein product: CASSQKTRAQQYNEQFF.

The CDR3 DNA sequence: TGTGCCACCAGCAGACACTCAACGGGGTACGAGCAGTACTTC. This translates into CATSRHSTGYEQYF. V gene TRBV15 combines with J gene TRBJ2-7; TRBD2 is a possible D gene (5 bases). This CDR3 spans 14 amino acids. The germline V gene encodes CDR1 LNHNV and CDR2 YYDKDF (reference sequence). The V end lost 2 bases, the J end lost 4 bases, and 12 bases lay between the germline ends. Variable domain in full (rest from reference TRBV15 and TRBJ2-7): DAMVIQNPRYQVTQFGKPVTLSCSQTLNHNVMYWYQQKSSQAPKLLFHYYDKDFNNEADTPDNFQSRRPNTSFCFLDIRSPGLGDTAMYLCATSRHSTGYEQYFGPGTRLTVT.

The chain carries TRBV5-1 and TRBJ1-2; a weak D match, TRBD1 (6 bases). Per the germline V gene, CDR1 is SGHRS and CDR2 is YFSETQ. This CDR3 region has 15 residues. V dropped 0 bases and J dropped 5 bases, with 14 bases sitting between them. The CDR3 protein is CASSLGSGDRYGYTF. For the CDR3, the DNA is TGCGCCAGCAGCTTGGGGTCAGGGGACCGGTATGGCTACACCTTC.